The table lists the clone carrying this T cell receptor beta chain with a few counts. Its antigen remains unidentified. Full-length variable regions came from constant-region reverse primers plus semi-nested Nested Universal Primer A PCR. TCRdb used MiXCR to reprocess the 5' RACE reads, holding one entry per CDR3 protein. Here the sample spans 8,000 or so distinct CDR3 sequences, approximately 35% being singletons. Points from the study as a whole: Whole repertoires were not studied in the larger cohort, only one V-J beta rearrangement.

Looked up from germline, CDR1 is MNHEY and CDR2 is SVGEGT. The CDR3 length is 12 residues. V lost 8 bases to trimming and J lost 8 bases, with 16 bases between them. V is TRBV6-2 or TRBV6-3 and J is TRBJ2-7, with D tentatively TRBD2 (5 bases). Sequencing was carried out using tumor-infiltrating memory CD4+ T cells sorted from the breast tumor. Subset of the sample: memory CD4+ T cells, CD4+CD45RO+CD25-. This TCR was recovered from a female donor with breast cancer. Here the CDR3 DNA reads TGTGCCAGCGGTTCTAGCTTGGGGAAGCAGTACTTC. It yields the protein CASGSSLGKQYF.